The 27 T cell receptor beta chains given below trace back to one sample, sequenced in a study of blood T cell repertoires in COVID-19. Sequencing used immunoSEQ multiplex PCR; TCRdb keeps in-frame clones, though not all of them. The data contain about 160,000 clones, 70% to 90% of them singletons. The sample was peripheral blood. The source is an elderly man with COVID-19, enrolled during active disease.

The chain combines TRBV5-6 with TRBJ2-1, with a possible D match to TRBD2 (5 bases). The V end was cut by 4 bases, the J end by 4 bases, with 18 bases between. The CDR3 is 16 amino acids. Germline V CDR1 and CDR2: SGHDT, YYEEEE. DNA of the CDR3: TGTGCCAGCAGCCCCCTGAGCCTAGCATCATACAATGAGCAGTTCTTC. As protein: CASSPLSLASYNEQFF.

This clone appeared a single time. The V and J genes are TRBV19 and TRBJ1-4; no clear D gene. The germline V and J ends were trimmed by 3 bases and 7 bases, with 9 bases remaining between them. CDR1 and CDR2 from the germline V gene are LNHDA and SQIVND (reference sequence). The length of the CDR3 is 13 residues. In DNA, the CDR3 is TGTGCCAGTAGTATTCAGGCTGGTGAAAAACTGTTTTTT. This encodes CASSIQAGEKLFF.

The chain links TRBV19 to TRBJ2-7; D is perhaps TRBD1 (6 bases). From germline, CDR1 is LNHDA and CDR2 SQIVND (reference sequence). The CDR3 extends over 12 amino acids. Deletions cut 6 bases from V and 6 bases from J, with 12 bases between. CDR3 DNA sequence: TGTGCCAGTAGATGGGGGCAGGCCGAGCAGTACTTC. This gives the protein CASRWGQAEQYF. The variable domain in full, completed from reference TRBV19 and TRBJ2-7, reads DGGITQSPKYLFRKEGQNVTLSCEQNLNHDAMYWYRQDPGQGLRLIYYSQIVNDFQKGDIAEGYSVSREKKESFPLTVTSAQKNPTAFYLCASRWGQAEQYFGPGTRLTVT.

The rearrangement joins TRBV3-1 (or the pseudogene TRBV3-2) to TRBJ1-1; unclear D gene. CDR3 length equals 12 residues. The germline V and J ends were trimmed by 1 base and 6 bases, with 6 bases remaining between them. From germline, CDR1 is LGHDT and CDR2 YNNKEL (reference sequence). CDR3: CASSQGWPEAFF. The CDR3, as DNA: TGTGCCAGCAGCCAAGGTTGGCCTGAAGCTTTCTTT.

The chain couples TRBV10-2 to TRBJ1-1, with D hard to call. In germline, CDR1 is WSHSY, CDR2 SAAADI. V lost 2 bases, J lost 0 bases, and 13 bases lay in between. CDR3 length equals 16 residues. The CDR3: CASSEPRTDLNTEAFF. The CDR3 region has the DNA TGCGCCAGCAGTGAGCCCCGGACGGACTTGAACACTGAAGCTTTCTTT.

The rearrangement uses TRBV5-4 and TRBJ1-1; TRBD1 matches 8 bases. In germline, CDR1 is SGHNT, CDR2 YYREEE (reference sequence). The CDR3 has 15 residues. With V trimmed by 4 bases and J by 1 base, 6 bases remained unmatched. CDR3 protein: CASSGYRGGNTEAFF. CDR3 DNA: TGTGCCAGCAGCGGCTACAGGGGGGGGAACACTGAAGCTTTCTTT.

The chain is built from TRBV6-1 and TRBJ1-1; D call uncertain. Germline-derived CDR1 and CDR2 are MNHNS and SASEGT. Trimming took 2 bases from V and 7 from J, leaving 11 bases between them. This CDR3 has 13 amino acids. DNA of the CDR3: TGTGCCAGCAGTGAATGGAGAGGACTTGAAGCTTTCTTT. It codes for CASSEWRGLEAFF.

The gene calls are TRBV5-1 and TRBJ1-1, with TRBD1 matching over 9 bases. The CDR3 is 14 residues long. Germline values: CDR1 SGHRS, CDR2 YFSETQ. Germline trimming cut 4 bases from V and 4 bases from J; bases unmatched to any gene: 5. CDR3 sequence (DNA): TGCGCCAGCAGCCAAGGACAGGGGTCCACTGAAGCTTTCTTT. Protein product: CASSQGQGSTEAFF.

This clone is a singleton in its sample. The chain is built from TRBV19 and TRBJ1-1; no reliable D call. V lost 5 bases and J lost 6, with 16 bases in between. The CDR3 is made up of 14 amino acids. The germline gives CDR1 LNHDA, CDR2 SQIVND (reference sequence). The CDR3 nucleotides are TGTGCCAGTAGTTCTACTAGGGCACGGCCTGAAGCTTTCTTT. Amino acids: CASSSTRARPEAFF.

In the case of this clone: The sample carries other DNA sequences with the same CDR3. The V and J genes are TRBV7-2 and TRBJ2-5; TRBD2 aligns across 9 bases. The germline V gene has CDR1 SGHTA and CDR2 FQGNSA. Trimming took 6 bases from V and 3 from J; bases not matched to a gene: 5. The CDR3 totals 14 residues. This chain's CDR3 is CASSFSGGEETQYF. In nucleotides, the CDR3 is TGTGCCAGCAGTTTTAGCGGGGGAGAAGAGACCCAGTACTTC.

V gene TRBV19 combines with J gene TRBJ1-5, with D possibly TRBD1 on 5 matching bases. Trimming stripped 3 bases from V and 3 bases from J, with 9 bases between. Germline V CDR1 and CDR2: LNHDA, SQIVND (reference sequence). The CDR3 runs 14 residues. CDR3 protein: CASSIGHLNQPQHF. In DNA, the CDR3 is TGTGCCAGTAGTATCGGACACCTCAATCAGCCCCAGCATTTT. The full variable domain, rest sourced from reference TRBV19 and TRBJ1-5, is DGGITQSPKYLFRKEGQNVTLSCEQNLNHDAMYWYRQDPGQGLRLIYYSQIVNDFQKGDIAEGYSVSREKKESFPLTVTSAQKNPTAFYLCASSIGHLNQPQHFGDGTRLSIL.

The gene calls are TRBV6-5 and TRBJ1-1, with D perhaps matching TRBD1 (6 bases). The V gene's germline CDR1 is MNHEY and CDR2 SVGAGI. This CDR3 has 15 residues. V lost 2 bases and J lost 4, with 14 bases in between. The CDR3 DNA sequence: TGTGCCAGCAGTTACGTATCAGGGGCGGGCACTGAAGCTTTCTTT. Its translation is CASSYVSGAGTEAFF.

The chain has TRBV4-1 and TRBJ1-4; D perhaps matches TRBD1 (6 bases). The CDR3 covers 18 residues. The V end lost 0 bases, the J end lost 0 bases, and 14 bases lay between the germline ends. Germline CDR1 MGHRA, CDR2 YSYEKL. CDR3 sequence reads: CASSQEGRGGPTNEKLFF. DNA for the CDR3: TGCGCCAGCAGCCAAGAGGGGAGGGGGGGCCCAACTAATGAAAAACTGTTTTTT.

This clone was observed once. The chain is built from TRBV2 and TRBJ2-2, with 8 bases identical to TRBD1. V gave up 10 bases and J gave up 6 bases; unmatched junction bases: 7. The CDR3 is 13 amino acids. CDR1 and CDR2 from the germline V gene are SNHLY and FYNNEI. The CDR3 is CAIRGTGSGELFF. Here the CDR3 DNA reads TGTGCCATCCGGGGGACAGGTTCCGGGGAGCTGTTTTTT.

The sample holds many counts of this clone. The rearrangement joins TRBV5-1 to TRBJ2-7; TRBD2 matches 8 bases. The germline V gene has CDR1 SGHRS and CDR2 YFSETQ. The J segment lost 5 bases and the V segment lost 7 bases, leaving 11 bases of the junction unmatched. This CDR3 has 14 residues. For the CDR3, the DNA is TGCGCCAGCGGTTGGGGCGGGGGGCGAAACGAGCAGTACTTC. Amino acid sequence: CASGWGGGRNEQYF.

Note on this clone: The junction differs from germline at one of its ends, possibly a read error. This chain connects TRBV2 to TRBJ2-5; D possibly corresponds to TRBD2 (6 bases). This CDR3 has 15 amino acids. CDR1 is SNHLY, CDR2 FYNNEI, per germline. CDR3 coding DNA: TGTGCCAGCAGTGAATACCCGACGGGGGTGGTAACCCGGTACTTC. Encoded protein: CASSEYPTGVVTRYF. The variable domain in full, with the rest retrieved from reference TRBV2 and TRBJ2-5, is EPEVTQTPSHQVTQMGQEVILRCVPISNHLYFYWYRQILGQKVEFLVSFYNNEISEKSEIFDDQFSVERPDGSNFTLKIRSTKLEDSAMYFCASSEYPTGVVTRYFGPGTRLLVL.

V is TRBV5-8 and J is TRBJ1-5, with D unresolved. The CDR3 contains 13 residues. Germline CDR1 is SGHTS and CDR2 is YDEGEE. The V and J ends lost 0 bases and 7 bases respectively, with 8 bases between them. CDR3 in amino acids: CASSLDTNQPQHF. The CDR3 DNA reads TGTGCCAGCAGCTTGGATACAAACCAGCCCCAGCATTTT.

By frequency in the sample, this clone is medium-sized. V usage is TRBV7-3 and J usage is TRBJ2-2, with 7 bases fitting TRBD1. V shed 5 bases, J shed 5 bases, and the junction held 11 bases outside the gene matches. Germline CDR1 reads SGHTA; CDR2 reads FQGTGA. This CDR3 comprises 16 residues. The CDR3 protein is CASSGTGDTGTGELFF. The CDR3 nucleotides are TGTGCCAGCAGCGGAACAGGGGATACAGGAACCGGGGAGCTGTTTTTT.

The chain is built from TRBV11-1 and TRBJ2-7; D possibly corresponds to TRBD1 (5 bases). This CDR3 has 15 amino acids. The V end lost 5 bases, the J end lost 3 bases, and 17 bases lay between the germline ends. Germline CDR1 is SGHAT and CDR2 is FQDESV (reference sequence). The CDR3 sequence is CASSPRKGKNYEQYF. The CDR3 nucleotides read TGTGCCAGCAGCCCGAGAAAGGGGAAGAACTACGAGCAGTACTTC.

The chain carries TRBV12-3 or TRBV12-4 and TRBJ1-5, with 9 bases lining up with TRBD1. The trim removed 4 bases at V and 6 bases at J, leaving 1 base unmatched. The CDR3 spans 13 residues. The chain's CDR3 is CASSYRGRQPQHF. In nucleotides, the CDR3 is TGTGCCAGCAGTTACAGGGGGCGTCAGCCCCAGCATTTT.

This clone was detected once. The rearrangement joins TRBV12-5 to TRBJ2-2; D uncertain. Between the trimmed V and J ends, which lost 5 bases and 5 bases, there was a span of 3 bases. Germline values: CDR1 LGHNT, CDR2 FRNRAP. This CDR3 is 11 amino acids long. The CDR3 loop reads CASGRTGELFF. CDR3 nucleotide sequence: TGTGCTAGTGGTCGTACCGGGGAGCTGTTTTTT. The full variable domain, with the rest looked up from reference TRBV12-5 and TRBJ2-2, is DARVTQTPRHKVTEMGQEVTMRCQPILGHNTVFWYRQTMMQGLELLAYFRNRAPLDDSGMPKDRFSAEMPDATLATLKIQPSEPRDSAVYFCASGRTGELFFGEGSRLTVL.

V is TRBV12-3 or TRBV12-4 and J is TRBJ1-1; D not certain. V was clipped by 3 bases and J by 7 bases, with 6 bases between them. The CDR3 runs 11 residues. This CDR3 is CASSFVSEAFF. The CDR3 nucleotides read TGTGCCAGCAGTTTCGTCAGTGAAGCTTTCTTT.

V is TRBV7-2 and J is TRBJ1-3, with 7 bases aligning to TRBD1. CDR1 and CDR2 (germline): SGHTA, FQGNSA. J gave up 4 bases and V 3 bases, and 0 bases lay outside the gene matches. The CDR3 loop spans 13 amino acids. The CDR3 here is CASSLDRGNTIYF. CDR3 coding DNA: TGTGCCAGCAGCTTGGACAGGGGAAACACCATATATTTT. Using reference TRBV7-2 and TRBJ1-3 for the parts outside the CDR3, the full variable domain is GAGVSQSPSNKVTEKGKDVELRCDPISGHTALYWYRQSLGQGLEFLIYFQGNSAPDKSGLPSDRFSAERTGGSVSTLTIQRTQQEDSAVYLCASSLDRGNTIYFGEGSWLTVV.

The chain carries TRBV12-3 or TRBV12-4 and TRBJ2-5; TRBD1 might be the D (6 bases). The CDR3 sequence is 13 residues long. V lost 3 bases, J lost 2 bases, and 7 bases lay in between. DNA of the CDR3: TGTGCCAGCAGTTTGGGGACACAAGAGACCCAGTACTTC. It encodes CASSLGTQETQYF.

The chain carries TRBV7-6 and TRBJ2-5; 15 positions agree with TRBD2. This CDR3 comprises 15 residues. Germline CDR1 SGHVS, CDR2 FNYEAQ. V shed 5 bases, J shed 4 bases, and the junction held 2 bases outside the gene matches. The CDR3 DNA follows: TGTGCCAGCAGCCGGACTAGCGGGGGGGCAGAGACCCAGTACTTC. Amino acid sequence: CASSRTSGGAETQYF.

V usage is TRBV5-1 and J usage is TRBJ2-3, with D hard to call. In germline, CDR1 is SGHRS, CDR2 YFSETQ. CDR3 size: 17 residues. V was pared by 3 bases and J by 0 bases, with 17 bases between. CDR3 loop: CASSSPYPTSSTDTQYF. The CDR3 region has the DNA TGCGCCAGCAGCTCCCCCTACCCTACGTCTAGCACAGATACGCAGTATTTT.

The J gene is TRBJ1-2, the V gene TRBV11-2; possible D gene TRBD1, 6 bases. Trimming cost V 5 bases and J 8 bases, with 12 bases left between them. Germline V gene data show CDR1 as SGHAT and CDR2 as FQNNGV. The CDR3 loop spans 12 amino acids. In nucleotides, the CDR3 is TGTGCCAGCAGCCCCACAGGGATCGGCTACACCTTC. Protein: CASSPTGIGYTF.